A single sample gave rise to the 4 T cell receptor beta chains below, sequenced in a study of blood T cell repertoires in COVID-19. The assay was immunoSEQ multiplex PCR, and TCRdb's table has in-frame clones only and misses some. This table has under 200,000 clones, less than 80% appearing once. The sequenced material came from PBMCs or T cells enriched from blood (not recorded which). The source is a woman aged 70-85 years in a cohort exposed to, infected with or recovered from COVID-19 (not recorded which).

The CDR3 loop reads CASSRDRGISGNTIYF. In DNA, the CDR3 is TGCGCCAGCAGCCGCGACAGGGGGATCTCTGGAAACACCATATATTTT. This rearrangement joins TRBV5-1 to TRBJ1-3; TRBD1 matches 9 bases. Per germline, CDR1 SGHRS and CDR2 YFSETQ. The CDR3 has 16 residues. V was clipped by 4 bases and J by 0 bases; unmatched bases: 5. The full variable domain, rest sourced from reference TRBV5-1 and TRBJ1-3, is KAGVTQTPRYLIKTRGQQVTLSCSPISGHRSVSWYQQTPGQGLQFLFEYFSETQRNKGNFPGRFSGRQFSNSRSEMNVSTLELGDSALYLCASSRDRGISGNTIYFGEGSWLTVV.

The CDR3 DNA follows: TGTGCCAGCAGCACCACAGAAAAAGCTTTCTTT. Amino acids: CASSTTEKAFF. The rearrangement joins TRBV28 to TRBJ1-1; D is ambiguous. Trimming took 6 bases from V and 9 from J, leaving 11 bases between them. The V gene's germline CDR1 is MDHEN and CDR2 SYDVKM. This CDR3 comprises 11 residues. Filled out from reference TRBV28 and TRBJ1-1, the complete variable domain reads DVKVTQSSRYLVKRTGEKVFLECVQDMDHENMFWYRQDPGLGLRLIYFSYDVKMKEKGDIPEGYSVSREKKERFSLILESASTNQTSMYLCASSTTEKAFFGQGTRLTVV.

The chain joins TRBV5-4 to TRBJ1-1, with D uncertain. Germline loops: CDR1 SGHNT, CDR2 YYREEE (reference sequence). The CDR3 is 12 amino acids. The V end was cut by 0 bases, the J end by 7 bases, with 7 bases between. Written as DNA, the CDR3 is TGTGCCAGCAGCTTGGATTCGCGTGAAGCTTTCTTT. Encoded protein: CASSLDSREAFF. Full variable domain (rest looked up from reference TRBV5-4 and TRBJ1-1): ETGVTQSPTHLIKTRGQQVTLRCSSQSGHNTVSWYQQALGQGPQFIFQYYREEENGRGNFPPRFSGLQFPNYSSELNVNALELDDSALYLCASSLDSREAFFGQGTRLTVV.

The rearrangement joins TRBV5-5 to TRBJ2-7; possible D gene TRBD1, 6 bases. Between the trimmed V and J ends, which lost 3 bases and 6 bases, there was a span of 16 bases. The CDR3 loop spans 14 amino acids. Germline CDR1 and CDR2: SGHKS and YYEKEE (reference sequence). The CDR3 bases are TGTGCCAGCAGCTGGGGGACATCCAAGGGCGAGCAGTACTTC. It is translated as CASSWGTSKGEQYF.